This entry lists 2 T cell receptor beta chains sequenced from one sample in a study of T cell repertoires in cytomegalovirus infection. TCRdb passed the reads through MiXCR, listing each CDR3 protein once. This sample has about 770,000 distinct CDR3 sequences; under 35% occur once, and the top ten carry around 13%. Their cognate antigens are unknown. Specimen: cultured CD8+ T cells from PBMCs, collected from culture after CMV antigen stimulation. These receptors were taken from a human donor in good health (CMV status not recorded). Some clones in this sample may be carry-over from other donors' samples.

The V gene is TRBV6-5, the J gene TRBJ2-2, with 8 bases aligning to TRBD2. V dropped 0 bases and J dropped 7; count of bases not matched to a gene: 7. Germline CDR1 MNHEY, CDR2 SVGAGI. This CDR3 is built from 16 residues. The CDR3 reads CASSYSSGGPHGELFF. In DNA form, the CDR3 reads TGTGCCAGCAGTTACTCGTCGGGGGGGCCTCACGGGGAGCTGTTTTTT.

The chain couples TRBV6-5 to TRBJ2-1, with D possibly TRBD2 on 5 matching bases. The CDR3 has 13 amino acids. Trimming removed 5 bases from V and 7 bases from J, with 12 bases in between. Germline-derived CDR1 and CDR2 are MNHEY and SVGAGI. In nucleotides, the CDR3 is TGTGCCAGCAGTCGATCGACGGGGAATGAGCAGTTCTTC. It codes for CASSRSTGNEQFF.